This T cell receptor beta chain was identified in a study of blood T cell repertoires in COVID-19. In the study overall: Samples of COVID-19 (acute and convalescent) were obtained from the United States, Italy and Spain.

Clones were read by immunoSEQ multiplex PCR, and TCRdb kept only the in-frame ones, dropping some. The sample comprises 150,000 to 200,000 clones, 78% of which are singletons, and approximately 15% rests with the top ten. Ages ranged from about 18 to 89 years, with residence in approximately 23 US areas. Participant-given clinical history determined each cohort assignment. Sequencing input: PBMCs or T cells enriched from blood (not recorded which). This sequence originates from a woman aged 45 to 65 who had recovered from COVID-19.

CDR3 nucleotide sequence: TGTGCCAGCAGCTTAAATTTCGGGGGAGGTAATTCCAATGAGCAGTTCTTC. Amino acid sequence: CASSLNFGGGNSNEQFF. The chain is built from TRBV7-3 and TRBJ2-1; tentatively, D is TRBD2 (6 bases). Germline CDR1 SGHTA, CDR2 FQGTGA. Trimming shortened V by 1 base and J by 6 bases, and 19 bases separated the two germline ends. The CDR3 is 17 residues long.